Sequencing of this TCR beta chain was carried out in a study of Graves' ophthalmopathy and Graves' hyperthyroidism. This clonotype was detected once. From RNA, the CDR3 regions of TCR beta chains were amplified and sequenced. Scientists carried out first-round RT-PCR using HTBI primers and then a second-round multiplex PCR. TCRdb fed the multiplex PCR reads into MiXCR, producing one record per CDR3 protein. The data show some 1.1 million distinct CDR3 sequences, about 35% seen once. The CDR3 covers 16 residues. The germline gives CDR1 SGHTA, CDR2 FQGNSA. With 5 bases clipped from V and 7 bases from J, the junction kept 9 bases outside the gene matches.

The specimen was peripheral blood or thyroid tissue (not recorded which). The rearrangement joins TRBV7-2 to TRBJ1-5; 12 positions match TRBD1. The clonotype was recovered from an adult man with Graves' hyperthyroidism. The CDR3 protein is CASSPRDRGRRQPQHF. For the CDR3, the DNA is TGTGCCAGCAGCCCCCGGGACAGGGGGCGAAGGCAGCCCCAGCATTTT.